This TCR beta chain was recorded in a study of T cell responses to AZD1222 COVID-19 vaccine. Here immunoSEQ multiplex PCR was the method, and the copy in TCRdb shows in-frame clones only, minus some. The sample has about 110,000 clones, less than 95% seen once; the top ten hold less than 10%. In the case of this clone: Its matching antigen is unknown.

General study findings and limits: White British people made up most donors, females outnumbered males, and clonal diversity was possibly underestimated.

The sequencing used peripheral blood, collected 28 days after the second AZD1222 dose. The TCR sequence derives from an adult who received the AZD1222 COVID-19 vaccine.

The CDR3 spells CASSRTGSRDQPQHF. CDR3 nucleotides: TGTGCCAGCAGTCGGACAGGGTCCCGGGATCAGCCCCAGCATTTT. V is TRBV6-5 and J is TRBJ1-5; 8 nucleotides match TRBD1. Germline V gene data show CDR1 as MNHEY and CDR2 as SVGAGI. The CDR3 covers 15 residues. Trimming removed 5 bases from V and 5 bases from J; junction bases left unmatched: 8.